Listed below are T cell receptor beta chains from one sample, sequenced in a study of blood T cell repertoires in COVID-19. Some clones are missing from TCRdb's copy, which holds only in-frame ones; the method was immunoSEQ multiplex PCR. The data show about 21,000 clones, roughly 86% seen once. Input material: peripheral blood. The receptors stem from a man aged 70-80 years with acute or convalescent COVID-19. CDR3s include the opening cysteine and the closing phenylalanine or tryptophan. The order of the fields is clone size, J gene, V gene, D gene, CDR3 protein, CDR3 DNA. The D gene is left open where the match is weak. Size is stated for part of the rows, as once, few or many counts, or as a class when the clone is expanded.

>-|TRBJ2-7|TRBV19|TRBD2
CASSISGGTNEQYF
TGTGCCAGTAGTATTAGCGGGGGAACTAACGAGCAGTACTTC
>-|TRBJ1-1|TRBV7-9|-
CASSPEGGVIPEAFF
TGTGCCAGCAGCCCCGAGGGAGGGGTAATCCCTGAAGCTTTCTTT
>-|TRBJ2-5|TRBV5-1|TRBD2
CASSLEGGRAQETQYF
TGCGCCAGCAGCTTGGAGGGCGGGAGGGCTCAAGAGACCCAGTACTTC
>-|TRBJ2-3|TRBV12-3/TRBV12-4|-
CASSFRLADTQYF
TGTGCCAGCAGTTTTCGCCTAGCAGATACGCAGTATTTT
>-|TRBJ1-5|TRBV3-1/TRBV3-2|-
CASSYRGGNQPQHF
TGTGCCAGCAGCTATCGGGGTGGCAATCAGCCCCAGCATTTT
>-|TRBJ2-2|TRBV11-2|-
CASSFVSGNTGELFF
TGTGCCAGCAGCTTTGTTAGCGGGAACACCGGGGAGCTGTTTTTT
>-|TRBJ1-1|TRBV2|-
CASSEAGHSNTEAFF
TGTGCCAGCAGTGAAGCTGGACATTCGAACACTGAAGCTTTCTTT
>-|TRBJ1-5|TRBV4-1|TRBD1
CASSPANLGGQFPSNQPQHF
TGCGCCAGCAGCCCAGCCAACCTAGGGGGACAGTTCCCTAGCAATCAGCCCCAGCATTTT
>-|TRBJ1-1|TRBV12-5|-
CASGLVLSRAFF
TGTGCTAGTGGTTTGGTACTTTCACGAGCTTTCTTT
>-|TRBJ2-7|TRBV5-1|-
CASSLYSAGPNEQYF
TGCGCCAGCAGCTTGTATTCGGCAGGGCCAAACGAGCAGTACTTC
>-|TRBJ2-1|TRBV5-4|-
CASSPDSYNEQFF
TGTGCCAGCAGCCCCGACAGCTACAATGAGCAGTTCTTC
>once|TRBJ2-7|TRBV5-1|TRBD2
CASRDPSSGKYEQYF
TGCGCCAGCAGAGATCCTTCTAGCGGGAAATACGAGCAGTACTTC
>-|TRBJ2-3|TRBV24-1|-
CATSDSTPSSTDTQYF
TGTGCCACCAGTGACTCAACACCATCTAGCACAGATACGCAGTATTTT
>-|TRBJ2-7|TRBV7-2|-
CASSLSPYEQYF
TGTGCCAGCAGCTTAAGCCCCTACGAGCAGTACTTC
>once|TRBJ2-5|TRBV4-3|-
CASSRHRDQETQYF
TGCGCCAGCAGCCGACACAGGGATCAAGAGACCCAGTACTTC
>-|TRBJ2-2|TRBV28|-
CASTGQANTGELFF
TGTGCCAGCACCGGACAAGCGAACACCGGGGAGCTGTTTTTT
>-|TRBJ1-5|TRBV19|-
CASRVGSQPQHF
TGTGCCAGTAGAGTAGGGAGTCAGCCCCAGCATTTT
>-|TRBJ1-5|TRBV6-2/TRBV6-3|TRBD1
CASGRLTGVRSNQPQHF
TGTGCCAGCGGCCGTCTCACAGGGGTCCGTAGCAATCAGCCCCAGCATTTT
>-|TRBJ2-5|TRBV18|-
CASDQGIRETQYF
TGTGCCAGCGACCAGGGGATCCGGGAGACCCAGTACTTC
>-|TRBJ2-3|TRBV5-1|-
CASSLLGVTTPLSTDTQYF
TGCGCCAGCAGCTTGTTAGGGGTCACAACCCCCCTTAGCACAGATACGCAGTATTTT
>-|TRBJ2-7|TRBV5-1|TRBD2
CASSPRPGTSDTYEQYF
TGCGCCAGCAGCCCTCGACCCGGGACTAGCGACACCTACGAGCAGTACTTC
>-|TRBJ2-3|TRBV7-3|-
CASSLNVGLSTDTQYF
TGTGCCAGCAGCTTAAATGTTGGGCTTAGCACAGATACGCAGTATTTT